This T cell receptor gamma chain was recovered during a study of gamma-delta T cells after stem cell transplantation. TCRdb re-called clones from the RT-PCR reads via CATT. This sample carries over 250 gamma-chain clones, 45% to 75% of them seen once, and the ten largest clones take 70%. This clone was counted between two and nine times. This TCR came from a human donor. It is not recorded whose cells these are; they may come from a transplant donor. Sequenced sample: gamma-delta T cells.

The DNA for the CDR3 is TGTGCCTTGTGGGAGGTGCTAGTTGTGGGGTATTATAAGAAACTCTTT. Protein product: CALWEVLVVGYYKKLF. The chain has TRGV9 and TRGJ1 or TRGJ2. The J gene comes from matching the DNA to germline here; TCRdb lacks it. V shed 0 bases, J shed 4 bases, and the junction held 12 bases outside the gene matches. The CDR3 covers 16 residues. Germline CDR1 is GITISATS and CDR2 is ISYDGTV (reference sequence).